A selection of T cell receptor beta chains follows, all from one sample in a study of blood T cell repertoires in COVID-19. Profiled with immunoSEQ multiplex PCR; TCRdb holds only in-frame clones, not every one. Of about 52,000 clones listed, around 90% are singletons. The source material was peripheral blood. Receptors originate from a human donor in a cohort sampled during active COVID-19. Both conserved end residues are part of each CDR3.

v_call: TRBV9; j_call: TRBJ2-3; cdr3_aa: CASSVPRDTQYF
v_call: TRBV5-1; j_call: TRBJ2-1; cdr3_aa: CASSFQGSSYNEQFF
v_call: TRBV4-1; j_call: TRBJ2-7; cdr3_aa: CASSHIIPGQGKLYEQYF
v_call: TRBV12-3/TRBV12-4; j_call: TRBJ1-1; cdr3_aa: CASSSRAGNEAFF
v_call: TRBV5-1; j_call: TRBJ2-4; cdr3_aa: CASSFRPGLAELAKNIQYF
v_call: TRBV9; j_call: TRBJ2-1; cdr3_aa: CASSQRGSSYNEQFF
v_call: TRBV13; j_call: TRBJ2-7; cdr3_aa: CASSWTGGPHEQYF
v_call: TRBV28; j_call: TRBJ2-7; cdr3_aa: CASSLVAYEQYF
v_call: TRBV6-1; j_call: TRBJ2-3; cdr3_aa: CASSAGLTTSTDTQYF
v_call: TRBV28; j_call: TRBJ2-5; cdr3_aa: CASSFPRLAGNQETQYF
v_call: TRBV28; j_call: TRBJ1-6; cdr3_aa: CASSLEAVDNSPLHF
v_call: TRBV7-6; j_call: TRBJ2-5; cdr3_aa: CASSPKEDYSYQETQYF
v_call: TRBV2; j_call: TRBJ2-7; cdr3_aa: CASRAGGSYEQYF
v_call: TRBV29-1; j_call: TRBJ2-1; cdr3_aa: CSVGTSGRTSDEQFF
v_call: TRBV19; j_call: TRBJ2-7; cdr3_aa: CASSTLAGGPTEQYF
v_call: TRBV9; j_call: TRBJ2-2; cdr3_aa: CASSPPRGQGPTGELFF
v_call: TRBV5-1; j_call: TRBJ2-7; cdr3_aa: CASSFSGTTYEQYF
v_call: TRBV5-1; j_call: TRBJ2-7; cdr3_aa: CASSSSGGIYEQYF
v_call: TRBV19; j_call: TRBJ2-1; cdr3_aa: CASSLGLAGVRVNEQFF
v_call: TRBV5-1; j_call: TRBJ2-7; cdr3_aa: CASSLVASGWDEQYF
v_call: TRBV7-2; j_call: TRBJ2-5; cdr3_aa: CASSLGDRIATQYF
v_call: TRBV7-8; j_call: TRBJ2-6; cdr3_aa: CASSDPSGRLSGANVLTF
v_call: TRBV7-9; j_call: TRBJ2-5; cdr3_aa: CASSLGQGPGETQYF